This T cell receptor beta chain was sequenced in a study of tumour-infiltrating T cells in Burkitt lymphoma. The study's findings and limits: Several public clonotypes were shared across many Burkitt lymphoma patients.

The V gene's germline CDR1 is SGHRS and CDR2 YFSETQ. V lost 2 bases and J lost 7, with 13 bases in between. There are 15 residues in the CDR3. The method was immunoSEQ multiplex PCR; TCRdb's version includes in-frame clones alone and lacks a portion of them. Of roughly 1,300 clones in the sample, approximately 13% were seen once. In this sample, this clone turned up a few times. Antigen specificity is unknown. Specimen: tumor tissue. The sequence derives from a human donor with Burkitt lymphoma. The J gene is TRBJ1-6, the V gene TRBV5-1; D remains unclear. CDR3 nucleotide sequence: TGCGCCAGCAGCTTTAACCTCGCGGTAAATTCACCCCTCCACTTT. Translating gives CASSFNLAVNSPLHF.